This T cell receptor (beta chain) was captured in a study of OX40 agonist ivuxolimab in advanced cancers. Some clones are missing from TCRdb's copy, which holds only in-frame ones; the method was immunoSEQ multiplex PCR. The data show roughly 90,000 clones, 94% seen once. Trimming cost V 10 bases and J 0 bases, with 19 bases left between them. The CDR3 consists of 15 residues. Germline V gene data show CDR1 as MNHEY and CDR2 as SMNVEV (reference sequence). The gene calls are TRBV27 and TRBJ2-7; D remains ambiguous. Material: CD4+ or CD8+ T cells sorted from blood, obtained in a trial of the OX40 agonist ivuxolimab. This TCR was recovered from an adult with an advanced solid tumor such as melanoma, head and neck, liver or kidney cancer. The CDR3 DNA follows: TGTGCCACCTTTCAAAGAGGTCCAAGCTCCTACGAGCAGTACTTC. Protein product: CATFQRGPSSYEQYF.